The source of this TCR beta chain is a study of blood T cell repertoires in COVID-19. Overall study context: Italy, Spain and the United States were the sources of the convalescent and acute COVID-19 samples. PBMCs, B-cell-depleted T cells, or T cells were the source of the cDNA or gDNA that made up the material.

CDR3 length: 15 residues. Per the germline V gene, CDR1 is LNHNV and CDR2 is YYDKDF (reference sequence). The V and J ends lost 0 bases and 8 bases, in that order; junction bases with no gene match: 9. Original processing methods: The authors estimated nucleated cell counts from reference gene primer amplification. Clones were sequenced by immunoSEQ multiplex PCR, and TCRdb holds only the in-frame ones, with some missing. V and J calls and clone size come straight from that table; D and trimming were deduced from the DNA. This sample yields roughly 120,000 clones, of which 70% to 85% are seen a single time; less than 9% belongs to the top ten.

Sequenced input: peripheral blood. The sequence was collected from a man between 70 and 80 years old with active or convalescent COVID-19. V gene TRBV15 combines with J gene TRBJ1-2; 7 nucleotides agree with TRBD1. CDR3 sequence: CATSRDRRQGFGYTF. The CDR3 bases are TGTGCCACCAGCAGAGATCGGAGACAGGGTTTCGGCTACACCTTC.